One sample yielded the 5 T cell receptor beta chains listed below, sequenced in a study of neurological immune-mediated disorders. A single record per CDR3 protein comes from TCRdb applying MiXCR to the 5' RACE reads. Of tens of thousands of distinct CDR3 sequences listed, more than 6% are singletons. Sequenced sample: PBMCs. The receptors derive from a woman in her thirties or forties in good health.

This clonotype was recorded at least ten times. V gene TRBV29-1 combines with J gene TRBJ2-5, with a tentative D call TRBD2 (5 bases). CDR3 length: 12 residues. Germline-derived CDR1 and CDR2 are SQVTM and ANQGSEA. Trimming stripped 4 bases from V and 5 bases from J, with 11 bases between. The CDR3 DNA follows: TGCAGCGTTGCACTAGTGGCGGAGACCCAGTACTTC. It translates to CSVALVAETQYF.

This clonotype was seen at least ten times. The DNA for the CDR3 is TGTGCCAGCAGCTCCGACAAACGTCGGGGCTACACCTTC. Amino acid sequence: CASSSDKRRGYTF. The genes are TRBV14 and TRBJ1-2; D not certain. CDR1 SGHDN and CDR2 FVKESK come from the germline V gene. V gave up 5 bases and J gave up 8 bases, with 15 bases separating them. The CDR3 extends over 13 amino acids. The complete variable domain, with remaining parts taken from reference TRBV14 and TRBJ1-2, reads EAGVTQFPSHSVIEKGQTVTLRCDPISGHDNLYWYRRVMGKEIKFLLHFVKESKQDESGMPNNRFLAERTGGTYSTLKVQPAELEDSGVYFCASSSDKRRGYTFGSGTRLTVV.

This clonotype came up many times. The chain couples TRBV7-6 to TRBJ2-2; 7 bases line up with TRBD2. The CDR3 extends over 17 amino acids. Germline V gene data show CDR1 as SGHVS and CDR2 as FNYEAQ. V shed 0 bases and J 4 bases; nucleotides not matched to a gene: 8. CDR3 residues: CASSLAHSGIVTGELFF. The DNA for the CDR3 is TGTGCCAGCAGCTTAGCGCACAGCGGGATCGTCACCGGGGAGCTGTTTTTT.

This clonotype was found many times. The chain links TRBV7-8 to TRBJ1-1; D call uncertain. From germline, CDR1 is SGHVS and CDR2 FQNEAQ. CDR3 length equals 12 residues. The V and J ends lost 5 bases and 1 base respectively, with 5 bases between them. The CDR3 reads CASSPKNTEAFF. The CDR3 nucleotides are TGTGCCAGCAGCCCGAAGAACACTGAAGCTTTCTTT.

This clonotype was seen at least ten times. V is TRBV5-1 and J is TRBJ2-7; D may be TRBD2 (5 bases). Germline values: CDR1 SGHRS, CDR2 YFSETQ. With 0 bases removed from V and 6 bases from J, the gap between germline ends came to 16 bases. The length of the CDR3 is 15 residues. The CDR3 DNA reads TGCGCCAGCAGCTTGGCCCCGGGATCTCCTGGCGAGCAGTACTTC. Protein sequence: CASSLAPGSPGEQYF.